This entry lists 27 T cell receptor beta chains sequenced from one sample in a study of blood T cell repertoires in COVID-19. Profiled with immunoSEQ multiplex PCR; TCRdb holds only in-frame clones, not every one. This sample has about 120,000 clones; around nine tenths occur once, and the top ten carry about 1.5%. The sequenced material came from peripheral blood. Source of these receptors: a human donor in a cohort sampled during active COVID-19.

This clone occurred a few times. This chain links TRBV28 with TRBJ2-7, with TRBD2 matching over 8 bases. The CDR3 length is 14 residues. Germline values: CDR1 MDHEN, CDR2 SYDVKM. V was pared by 2 bases and J by 4 bases, with 4 bases of the junction left unmatched. The CDR3 loop reads CASSLTSGRYEQYF. CDR3 nucleotides: TGTGCCAGCAGTTTAACCAGCGGGAGATACGAGCAGTACTTC. The full variable domain, completed using reference TRBV28 and TRBJ2-7, is DVKVTQSSRYLVKRTGEKVFLECVQDMDHENMFWYRQDPGLGLRLIYFSYDVKMKEKGDIPEGYSVSREKKERFSLILESASTNQTSMYLCASSLTSGRYEQYFGPGTRLTVT.

This chain links TRBV6-5 with TRBJ2-2, with TRBD2 matching over 7 bases. The V and J ends lost 0 bases and 4 bases, in that order; junction bases with no gene match: 2. Germline CDR1 reads MNHEY; CDR2 reads SVGAGI. CDR3 size: 15 residues. This chain's CDR3 is CASSYSGRGTGELFF. Written as DNA, the CDR3 is TGTGCCAGCAGTTACTCGGGGAGGGGCACCGGGGAGCTGTTTTTT.

The CDR3: CASSQVGDRAGGYTGELFF. The CDR3 DNA follows: TGTGCCAGCAGCCAAGTCGGAGACAGGGCTGGGGGGTACACCGGGGAGCTGTTTTTT. The chain combines TRBV4-2 with TRBJ2-2; perhaps TRBD1 as D (7 bases). Deletions cut 1 base from V and 3 bases from J, with 21 bases between. The V gene's germline CDR1 is LGHNA and CDR2 YNFKEQ. The CDR3 is 19 residues long.

In DNA, the CDR3 is TGTGCCACCAGTGCTACCGGGACTTGGGTACACAATGAGCAGTTCTTC. This encodes CATSATGTWVHNEQFF. J is TRBJ2-1 and V is TRBV24-1; weak D call: TRBD2 (6 bases). Per the germline V gene, CDR1 is KGHDR and CDR2 is SFDVKD. V was pared by 5 bases and J by 5 bases, with 18 bases between. This CDR3 is built from 16 residues.

CDR3 nucleotide sequence: TGCGCCAGCAGCAGACGGACAGGGGACCCTGAAGCTTTCTTT. Amino acids: CASSRRTGDPEAFF. The chain links TRBV5-1 to TRBJ1-1, with 9 bases aligning to TRBD1. From germline, CDR1 is SGHRS and CDR2 YFSETQ. The CDR3 covers 14 residues. V trimming: 4 bases; J trimming: 6 bases; junction bases outside the gene matches: 7.

CDR3 in amino acids: CASTTRRAVQETQYF. Here the CDR3 DNA reads TGTGCCAGCACCACTCGGCGGGCAGTACAAGAGACCCAGTACTTC. This chain joins TRBV2 and TRBJ2-5; a possible D gene is TRBD2 (5 bases). The CDR3 runs 15 residues. Germline-derived CDR1 and CDR2 are SNHLY and FYNNEI. Trimming left V 7 bases short and J 2 bases short, with 17 bases between.

The rearrangement links TRBV7-9 to TRBJ2-6; TRBD2 is a possible D gene (6 bases). CDR1 is SEHNR and CDR2 is FQNEAQ in the germline V gene (reference sequence). V was trimmed by 9 bases and J by 0 bases, leaving 9 bases between them. The CDR3 sequence is 14 residues long. CDR3 residues: CARGSGSGANVLTF. The CDR3 region has the DNA TGTGCCAGGGGTAGCGGCTCTGGGGCCAACGTCCTGACTTTC.

The rearrangement joins TRBV28 to TRBJ2-7, with D tentatively TRBD2 (5 bases). Trimming took off 7 bases at V and 0 bases at J, with 10 bases between the two ends. This CDR3 comprises 13 residues. Germline CDR1 and CDR2: MDHEN and SYDVKM. The CDR3 is CASTRAASYEQYF. As DNA, the CDR3 is TGTGCCAGCACGCGGGCGGCCTCCTACGAGCAGTACTTC.

This clone was seen just once. This chain uses TRBV6-5 with TRBJ1-1; TRBD1 matches at 8 bases. V lost 11 bases and J lost 5; bases outside the gene matches: 10. Germline V gives CDR1 MNHEY, CDR2 SVGAGI. The CDR3 runs to 13 residues. The CDR3 nucleotides read TGTGCCGGACGGACAGGGTGGAAGACTGAAGCTTTCTTT. Translated, it gives CAGRTGWKTEAFF.

This clone was counted a single time. This chain links TRBV2 with TRBJ1-2; 7 nucleotides align to TRBD1. V dropped 5 bases and J dropped 8; count of bases not matched to a gene: 8. This CDR3 contains 13 residues. The germline V gene has CDR1 SNHLY and CDR2 FYNNEI. DNA of the CDR3: TGTGCCAGCAGTTACACAGGGGCCGAGGGCTACACCTTC. The encoded protein is CASSYTGAEGYTF.

This sequence joins TRBV13 and TRBJ2-5; perhaps TRBD2 as D (6 bases). The V gene's germline CDR1 is PRHDT and CDR2 FYEKMQ (reference sequence). V was pared by 5 bases and J by 1 base, with 11 bases between. There are 14 residues in the CDR3. CDR3 sequence: CASSRDGGQETQYF. CDR3 DNA: TGTGCCAGCAGCCGTGACGGGGGCCAAGAGACCCAGTACTTC.

DNA for the CDR3: TGTGCCAGCGCGAGGGACTACACAGATACGCAGTATTTT. As protein: CASARDYTDTQYF. The chain uses TRBV6-5 and TRBJ2-3; 7 bases are a match to TRBD2. V shed 8 bases and J 2 bases; nucleotides not matched to a gene: 4. CDR3 length: 13 amino acids. Germline V CDR1 and CDR2: MNHEY, SVGAGI.

The chain is built from TRBV4-1 and TRBJ2-3; 7 bases line up with TRBD1. Germline values: CDR1 MGHRA, CDR2 YSYEKL. V was clipped by 1 base and J by 4 bases; unmatched bases: 8. The CDR3 length is 16 residues. The CDR3 loop reads CASSQGTGQGADTQYF. The CDR3 DNA reads TGCGCCAGCAGCCAAGGAACAGGGCAGGGGGCAGATACGCAGTATTTT.

The rearrangement links TRBV5-6 to TRBJ1-2, with D possibly TRBD1 on 6 matching bases. The V end lost 3 bases, the J end lost 5 bases, and 17 bases lay between the germline ends. The CDR3 is 15 amino acids. Germline V gives CDR1 SGHDT, CDR2 YYEEEE. The CDR3 coding sequence is TGTGCCAGCAGCTCCGGACAGCCGGGATGGTATGGCTACACCTTC. Protein product: CASSSGQPGWYGYTF. Supplemented by reference TRBV5-6 and TRBJ1-2, the full variable domain reads DAGVTQSPTHLIKTRGQQVTLRCSPKSGHDTVSWYQQALGQGPQFIFQYYEEEERQRGNFPDRFSGHQFPNYSSELNVNALLLGDSALYLCASSSGQPGWYGYTFGSGTRLTVV.

This rearrangement joins TRBV10-2 to TRBJ2-5, with TRBD2 identical over 11 bases. This CDR3 is built from 16 residues. V gave up 3 bases and J gave up 7 bases; unmatched junction bases: 10. CDR1 is WSHSY and CDR2 is SAAADI in the germline V gene. In DNA form, the CDR3 reads TGCGCCAGCAGTGATTCCCAGCTAGCGGGGGGAGGGACCCAGTACTTC. Amino acids: CASSDSQLAGGGTQYF.

The sample holds a few counts of this clone. Compared with germline, one end of the junction differs, possibly owing to a read error. J is TRBJ2-6 and V is TRBV10-3; possible D gene TRBD1, 5 bases. The CDR3 contains 15 residues. Germline CDR1 ENHRY, CDR2 SYGVKD. CDR3 loop: CATSLRGSGANVLTF. The CDR3 nucleotides are TGTGCCACCAGTCTAAGGGGCTCTGGGGCCAACGTCCTGACTTTC.

This clone was seen only once. This chain uses TRBV30 with TRBJ1-1; the D is unclear. The V end lost 5 bases, the J end lost 3 bases, and 10 bases lay between the germline ends. Germline CDR1 reads GTSNPN; CDR2 reads SVGIG (reference sequence). The CDR3 length is 12 residues. CDR3 sequence reads: CAWGPSYTEAFF. The CDR3 coding sequence is TGTGCCTGGGGCCCCTCCTACACTGAAGCTTTCTTT.

This clone was seen at least ten times. The rearrangement joins TRBV7-9 to TRBJ1-6, with D maybe TRBD1 (6 bases). Per the germline V gene, CDR1 is SEHNR and CDR2 is FQNEAQ (reference sequence). The germline V and J ends were trimmed by 5 bases and 10 bases, with 15 bases remaining between them. The CDR3 has 14 residues. The CDR3 DNA reads as TGTGCCAGCAGCCCCCCCAGGGGAGAGTCACCCCTCCACTTT. This translates into CASSPPRGESPLHF.

This clone was picked up a small number of times. V is TRBV19 and J is TRBJ1-5; TRBD1 might be the D (5 bases). The CDR3 contains 12 residues. CDR1 LNHDA and CDR2 SQIVND come from the germline V gene (reference sequence). The CDR3 here is CAVGQLHQPQHF. CDR3 DNA sequence: TGTGCGGTAGGACAACTACATCAGCCCCAGCATTTT.

The J gene is TRBJ1-2, the V gene TRBV18; 7 nucleotides align to TRBD1. Trimming removed 1 base from V and 5 bases from J; junction bases left unmatched: 1. This CDR3 is 13 amino acids long. Looked up from germline, CDR1 is KGHSH and CDR2 is LQKENI. The CDR3 DNA reads TGTGCCAGCTCACCACTACAGGGGTATGGCTACACCTTC. Translation: CASSPLQGYGYTF. The full variable domain, its missing parts supplied by reference TRBV18 and TRBJ1-2, is NAGVMQNPRHLVRRRGQEARLRCSPMKGHSHVYWYRQLPEEGLKFMVYLQKENIIDESGMPKERFSAEFPKEGPSILRIQQVVRGDSAAYFCASSPLQGYGYTFGSGTRLTVV.

V is TRBV7-9 and J is TRBJ2-1; 14 bases line up with TRBD2. There are 18 residues in the CDR3. Germline V gene lookup returns CDR1 SEHNR and CDR2 FQNEAQ (reference sequence). V trimming: 5 bases; J trimming: 4 bases; junction bases outside the gene matches: 10. The CDR3 loop reads CASSQGLAGATVYNEQFF. The CDR3 nucleotides read TGTGCCAGCAGCCAGGGACTAGCGGGGGCCACAGTGTACAATGAGCAGTTCTTC.

The chain links TRBV5-4 to TRBJ2-1, with 9 nucleotides matching TRBD1. V dropped 3 bases and J dropped 6; count of bases not matched to a gene: 10. The germline V gene has CDR1 SGHNT and CDR2 YYREEE (reference sequence). This CDR3 has 16 amino acids. CDR3 nucleotides: TGTGCCAGCAGCTCCGCTCGACAGGGGGGTTTCAATGAGCAGTTCTTC. It codes for CASSSARQGGFNEQFF. Variable domain in full (rest from reference TRBV5-4 and TRBJ2-1): ETGVTQSPTHLIKTRGQQVTLRCSSQSGHNTVSWYQQALGQGPQFIFQYYREEENGRGNFPPRFSGLQFPNYSSELNVNALELDDSALYLCASSSARQGGFNEQFFGPGTRLTVL.

The chain is built from TRBV7-9 and TRBJ2-5, with TRBD1 identical over 10 bases. J lost 3 bases, V lost 3 bases, and 7 bases had no gene match. CDR1 SEHNR and CDR2 FQNEAQ come from the germline V gene (reference sequence). The length of the CDR3 is 16 residues. The CDR3 bases are TGTGCCAGCAGCTTCCCCGGGACAGGGGCAAAAGAGACCCAGTACTTC. Its translation: CASSFPGTGAKETQYF.

The CDR3, as DNA: TGTGCCAGTAGTAAGGGGGCGCCTTTTAACTATGGCTACACCTTC. Amino acids: CASSKGAPFNYGYTF. V is TRBV19 and J is TRBJ1-2, with 7 positions matching TRBD1. The germline V gene encodes CDR1 LNHDA and CDR2 SQIVND (reference sequence). Losses at the gene ends were 4 bases for V and 1 base for J; bases not matched to a gene: 6. CDR3 length: 15 amino acids.

V is TRBV6-1 and J is TRBJ2-1, with 13 bases fitting TRBD2. This CDR3 is 20 amino acids long. J gave up 5 bases and V 2 bases, and 15 bases lay outside the gene matches. Germline V gives CDR1 MNHNS, CDR2 SASEGT. In DNA form, the CDR3 reads TGTGCCAGCAGTGAAACCCCGGGACTAGCGGGGTATACAGGTGACAATGAGCAGTTCTTC. Amino acids: CASSETPGLAGYTGDNEQFF.

This clone was observed once. The chain is built from TRBV3-1 (or the pseudogene TRBV3-2) and TRBJ1-6; unclear D gene. Germline-derived CDR1 and CDR2 are LGHDT and YNNKEL (reference sequence). V lost 3 bases and J 0 bases, leaving 9 bases between the germline ends. The CDR3 is made up of 16 amino acids. As DNA, the CDR3 is TGTGCCAGCAGCCATCGTATGTCCTCCTATAATTCACCCCTCCACTTT. The encoded protein is CASSHRMSSYNSPLHF.

The rearrangement joins TRBV6-5 to TRBJ1-2; 7 bases align to TRBD1. The trim removed 7 bases at V and 8 bases at J, leaving 10 bases unmatched. CDR3 length: 13 amino acids. Germline values: CDR1 MNHEY, CDR2 SVGAGI. The DNA of the CDR3 is TGTGCCAGCACCGAGACAGGGTCCCGGGGCTACACCTTC. Its protein product is CASTETGSRGYTF.